These 2 T cell receptor beta chains originate from one sample sequenced in a study of blood T cells in healthy people across ages. Alongside a J-beta primer mix, a sample-barcoded 5' primer served in a second PCR lasting 7 to 11 cycles. A single record per CDR3 protein comes from TCRdb applying MiXCR to the 5' RACE reads. The sample has more than 800,000 distinct CDR3 sequences, more than 25% seen once. Sequencing was carried out using blood. Source of these receptors: a woman aged 80 or older in good health.

CDR3 in DNA: TGCGCCAGCAGCTTGGCCAAACTAGCGGGGGGGCCTACAGATACGCAGTATTTT. This sequence encodes CASSLAKLAGGPTDTQYF. This chain joins TRBV5-1 and TRBJ2-3, with 13 nucleotides matching TRBD2. V shed 0 bases, J shed 3 bases, and the junction held 7 bases outside the gene matches. The CDR3 has 18 amino acids. Germline CDR1 is SGHRS and CDR2 is YFSETQ.

The chain links TRBV15 to TRBJ2-2; D is uncertain. The CDR3 runs to 15 residues. CDR1 and CDR2 from the germline V gene are LNHNV and YYDKDF (reference sequence). With 4 bases removed from V and 2 bases from J, the gap between germline ends came to 11 bases. The CDR3 DNA follows: TGTGCCACCAGCAACCAAGGGCTTAACACCGGGGAGCTGTTTTTT. Translating gives CATSNQGLNTGELFF.